This is a list of T cell receptor beta chains from one sample in a study of T-cell memory formation after mild COVID-19. Using its own MiXCR run on the 5' RACE reads, TCRdb lists one record per CDR3 protein. This table holds about 290,000 distinct CDR3 sequences, roughly 15% found once. The specimen was PBMCs or a T cell subset sorted from them (not recorded which). The receptor set was obtained from a man between 18 and 35 years old who had mild COVID-19 (a few samples of this study predate the infection). Cell type and time point are not known. CDR3s include the opening cysteine and the closing phenylalanine or tryptophan. D genes are given only for firm matches. Clone size is shown for a subset of rows, as once, few, many or a class of expanded clone.

J,size,D,V,DNA,CDR3
TRBJ2-3,many,-,TRBV7-3,TGTGCCAGCAGCTTAATGGCATCAGATACGCAGTATTTT,CASSLMASDTQYF
TRBJ2-5,few,-,TRBV7-3,TGTGCCAGCAGCCGAGGAAACACGGCAGCCCAAGAGACCCAGTACTTC,CASSRGNTAAQETQYF
TRBJ1-6,few,-,TRBV12-3/TRBV12-4,TGTGCCAGCAGTTTAGCGCCTCCTTCACCCCTCCACTTT,CASSLAPPSPLHF
TRBJ1-3,many,-,TRBV7-3,TGTGCCAGCAGCTTAGTAGACGGGGACACCATATATTTT,CASSLVDGDTIYF
TRBJ2-2,few,TRBD2,TRBV6-6,TGTGCCAGCGGCCAAGGGCTAGCGGGTAACACCGGGGAGCTGTTTTTT,CASGQGLAGNTGELFF
TRBJ2-3,few,TRBD2,TRBV6-2/TRBV6-3,TGTGCCACCCTCCGGGGGGGCCGGGAGTATTTT,CATLRGGREYF
TRBJ2-1,few,TRBD1,TRBV6-2/TRBV6-3,TGTGCCAGCAGTAGACAGGGGGCTTACAATGAGCAGTTCTTC,CASSRQGAYNEQFF
TRBJ1-1,few,-,TRBV7-9,TGTGCCAGCCGAATGGGGAACACTGAAGCTTTCTTT,CASRMGNTEAFF
TRBJ1-4,once,-,TRBV10-3,TGTGCCATCAGTGAGCCGGGACTTTCTAATGAAAAACTGTTTTTT,CAISEPGLSNEKLFF
TRBJ2-1,-,TRBD1,TRBV6-2/TRBV6-3,TGTGCCAGCAGCCATGGACAGGGGGGTCATGAGCAGTTCTTC,CASSHGQGGHEQFF
TRBJ2-7,many,-,TRBV18,TGTGCCAGCTCACCCCCGGGGGAGCAGTACTTC,CASSPPGEQYF
TRBJ2-5,-,TRBD1,TRBV28,TGTGCCAGCAGTACAACAGGGGGCGAAGAGACCCAGTACTTC,CASSTTGGEETQYF
TRBJ2-3,few,-,TRBV5-1,TGCGCCAGCAGCTTGCATCCGGCCACAGATACGCAGTATTTT,CASSLHPATDTQYF
TRBJ2-4,-,-,TRBV6-6,TGTGCCAGCAGTTACCCCCCCGGACGAGTAGCCAAAAACATTCAGTACTTC,CASSYPPGRVAKNIQYF
TRBJ1-2,-,-,TRBV12-3/TRBV12-4,TGTGCCAGCGTCGCAGGGGACGGCTATGGCTACACCTTC,CASVAGDGYGYTF
TRBJ1-2,-,-,TRBV7-9,TGTGCCAGCAGCTTAGGTTCGTCAGATAACTATGGCTACACCTTC,CASSLGSSDNYGYTF
TRBJ2-5,-,TRBD2,TRBV7-9,TGTGCCAGCAGCCGGGAGCGGGGGCCACAAGAGACCCAGTACTTC,CASSRERGPQETQYF
TRBJ2-3,-,-,TRBV15,TGTGCCACCAGCCCCCGTCGGACAACACAGGGCCCAGATACGCAGTATTTT,CATSPRRTTQGPDTQYF
TRBJ2-3,few,-,TRBV7-2,TGTGCCAGCAGCTTTGGGAATACAGATACGCAGTATTTT,CASSFGNTDTQYF
TRBJ2-1,-,-,TRBV18,TGTGCCAGCTCATCCCATGAGCAGTTCTTC,CASSSHEQFF
TRBJ2-1,-,TRBD1,TRBV20-1,TGCAGTGCTAGAAAGACAGGGGGCGAGCAGTTCTTC,CSARKTGGEQFF
TRBJ2-3,-,-,TRBV20-1,TGCAGTGCTAAGGGAAGGCGGGGTAGCACAGATACGCAGTATTTT,CSAKGRRGSTDTQYF
TRBJ1-6,few,TRBD1,TRBV20-1,TGCAGTGCCTCCCGTTCAGGGGGCGGGAATTCACCCCTCCACTTT,CSASRSGGGNSPLHF
TRBJ2-7,-,TRBD1,TRBV20-1,TGCAGTGCAACGGACAGGGAAATCCACGAGCAGTACTTC,CSATDREIHEQYF
TRBJ2-3,-,TRBD1,TRBV5-1,TGCGCCAGCAACTTGGGACAGGGTAGGGCAGATACGCAGTATTTT,CASNLGQGRADTQYF
TRBJ1-5,-,-,TRBV3-1,TGTGCCAGCAGCCAAGGATCGGCCCAGCATTTT,CASSQGSAQHF
TRBJ2-5,-,-,TRBV20-1,TGCAGTGCTAGAGATTTCGCGGGGAGCCAAGAGACCCAGTACTTC,CSARDFAGSQETQYF
TRBJ1-1,many,TRBD1,TRBV3-1,TGTGCCAGCAGCCGCAACCGGGACAGCGAGTTCTTT,CASSRNRDSEFF
TRBJ2-3,-,-,TRBV6-2/TRBV6-3,TGTGCCAGCAGTCCCCCATTGGATACGCAGTATTTT,CASSPPLDTQYF
TRBJ2-1,few,-,TRBV4-3,TGCGCCAGCAGCCAAAATCCTCGGCTTAGGCAGTTCTTC,CASSQNPRLRQFF
TRBJ1-1,few,TRBD1,TRBV12-3/TRBV12-4,TGTGCCAGCAGTTTTGACACAGGGGCGCTTCTATACCCCGAGAACACTGAAGCTTTCTTT,CASSFDTGALLYPENTEAFF
TRBJ2-3,few,TRBD2,TRBV28,TGTGCCACTTATAGCGGGGCGACCACAGATACGCAGTATTTT,CATYSGATTDTQYF
TRBJ2-5,-,TRBD2,TRBV5-1,TGCGCCAGCCGCTCGGGACTAGCGGGGGAGGGAGAGACCCAGTACTTC,CASRSGLAGEGETQYF
TRBJ1-1,-,TRBD1,TRBV30,TGTGCCTGGGACAGGGATAACACTGAAGCTTTCTTT,CAWDRDNTEAFF
TRBJ2-1,many,-,TRBV3-1,TGTGCCAGCAGCCAGGGAGAGTACAATGAGCAGTTCTTC,CASSQGEYNEQFF
TRBJ1-3,-,-,TRBV4-2,TGTGCCAGCAGCCAAGAGTTAGTTCGCTCTGGAAACACCATATATTTT,CASSQELVRSGNTIYF
TRBJ2-1,many,TRBD2,TRBV12-3/TRBV12-4,TGTGCCAGCAGTCCGGGACTAGCGGGGCCGGGGGATGAGCAGTTCTTC,CASSPGLAGPGDEQFF
TRBJ2-5,few,-,TRBV7-9,TGTGCCAGCAGCTTAGCCAATACGTCCCCGGGACGGCGGTACTTC,CASSLANTSPGRRYF
TRBJ1-1,-,-,TRBV7-3,TGTGCCAGCAGCGGGGCCATCAACACTGAAGCTTTCTTT,CASSGAINTEAFF
TRBJ1-2,few,TRBD1,TRBV9,TGTGCCAGCAGCCCGGGACAGGATAACTATGGCTACACCTTC,CASSPGQDNYGYTF
TRBJ1-2,many,-,TRBV20-1,TGCAGTGCTAGAGATTACAGGCTCTATGGCTACACCTTC,CSARDYRLYGYTF
TRBJ2-3,-,TRBD2,TRBV4-2,TGTGCCAGCAGCCACCGGGGGGAAGCGGGGCCCAGCACAGATACGCAGTATTTT,CASSHRGEAGPSTDTQYF
TRBJ2-3,-,TRBD2,TRBV24-1,TGTGCCACCAGTGATACCGGGACTACCACAGATACGCAGTATTTT,CATSDTGTTTDTQYF
TRBJ2-3,few,-,TRBV20-1,TGCAGTGCTAGCGGGCAGGACCGCACAGATACGCAGTATTTT,CSASGQDRTDTQYF
TRBJ2-3,few,-,TRBV6-6,TGTGCCAGCAGGCCAGCGGGCAGTACAGATACGCAGTATTTT,CASRPAGSTDTQYF
TRBJ2-1,-,-,TRBV25-1,TGTGCCAGCGCCAGCCAGGTTTACAATGAGCAGTTCTTC,CASASQVYNEQFF
TRBJ2-1,many,-,TRBV5-1,TGCGCCAGCAGCTTGGTGCCGGGGGATTACAATGAGCAGTTCTTC,CASSLVPGDYNEQFF
TRBJ1-1,-,-,TRBV5-6,TGTGCCAGCAGCTTGTCCCCAGTGTTTCGGGCTGAAGCTTTCTTT,CASSLSPVFRAEAFF
TRBJ1-4,few,-,TRBV28,TGTGCCAGCAGGAAGGGCCCACGTCGGAACCCTAATGAAAAACTGTTTTTT,CASRKGPRRNPNEKLFF
TRBJ1-3,-,TRBD1,TRBV7-9,TGTGCCAGCAGCGCCACGTCAGGGGGCTCTGGAAACACCATATATTTT,CASSATSGGSGNTIYF
TRBJ1-2,-,-,TRBV15,TGTGCCACCAGCAGAGAAGAATATGGCTACACCTTC,CATSREEYGYTF
TRBJ2-7,few,-,TRBV6-2/TRBV6-3,TGTGCCAGCAGTTACCCGTCAGGATTAACCTACGAGCAGTACTTC,CASSYPSGLTYEQYF
TRBJ1-1,-,-,TRBV9,TGTGCCAGCAGCGTAGTCGGGCAAAACACTGAAGCTTTCTTT,CASSVVGQNTEAFF
TRBJ1-1,-,TRBD1,TRBV25-1,TGTGCCAGCAGTACCCCGGGACAGGGGAGCGGCGACACTGAAGCTTTCTTT,CASSTPGQGSGDTEAFF
TRBJ1-2,few,-,TRBV5-1,TGCGCCAGCAGCTTGGCCTTAGGGCACGCCCGTAGCTACACCTTC,CASSLALGHARSYTF
TRBJ1-2,-,-,TRBV6-5,TGTGCCAGCAGTCGGTCGGCAGGAAGAGGCTACACCTTC,CASSRSAGRGYTF
TRBJ2-5,few,TRBD1,TRBV5-1,TGCGCCAGCAGCGCGGGGACAGGGTTAGAGACCCAGTACTTC,CASSAGTGLETQYF
TRBJ1-6,-,-,TRBV6-5,TGTGCCAGCAGAGCTTGGGGGGGGAGCGCTTCACCCCTCCACTTT,CASRAWGGSASPLHF
TRBJ1-1,-,-,TRBV2,TGTGCCAGCAGTGTAGGGACCTGGGGTACTGAAGCTTTCTTT,CASSVGTWGTEAFF